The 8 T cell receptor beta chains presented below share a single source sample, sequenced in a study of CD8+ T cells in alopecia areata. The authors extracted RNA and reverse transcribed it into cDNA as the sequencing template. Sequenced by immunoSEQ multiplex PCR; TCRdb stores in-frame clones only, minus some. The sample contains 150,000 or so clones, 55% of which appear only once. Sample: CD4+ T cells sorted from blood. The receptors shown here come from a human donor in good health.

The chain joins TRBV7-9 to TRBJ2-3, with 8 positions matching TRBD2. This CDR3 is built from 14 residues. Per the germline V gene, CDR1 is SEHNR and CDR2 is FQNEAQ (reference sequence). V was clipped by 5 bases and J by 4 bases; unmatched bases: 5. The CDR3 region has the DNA TGTGCCAGCAGCCAGACTAGCGTCTCAGATACGCAGTATTTT. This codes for CASSQTSVSDTQYF. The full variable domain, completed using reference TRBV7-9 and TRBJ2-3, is DTGVSQNPRHKITKRGQNVTFRCDPISEHNRLYWYRQTLGQGPEFLTYFQNEAQLEKSRLLSDRFSAERPKGSFSTLEIQRTEQGDSAMYLCASSQTSVSDTQYFGPGTRLTVL.

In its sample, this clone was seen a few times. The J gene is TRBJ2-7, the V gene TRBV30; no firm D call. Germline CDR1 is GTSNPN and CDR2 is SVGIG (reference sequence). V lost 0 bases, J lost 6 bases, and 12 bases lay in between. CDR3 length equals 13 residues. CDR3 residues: CAWSVGLGFEQYF. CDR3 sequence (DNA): TGTGCCTGGAGTGTCGGTTTAGGGTTCGAGCAGTACTTC.

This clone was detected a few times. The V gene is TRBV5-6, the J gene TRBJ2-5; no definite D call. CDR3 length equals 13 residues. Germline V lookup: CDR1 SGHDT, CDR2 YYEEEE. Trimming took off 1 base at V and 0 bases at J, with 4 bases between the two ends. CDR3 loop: CASSLQDQETQYF. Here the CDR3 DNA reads TGTGCCAGCAGCTTGCAGGACCAAGAGACCCAGTACTTC.

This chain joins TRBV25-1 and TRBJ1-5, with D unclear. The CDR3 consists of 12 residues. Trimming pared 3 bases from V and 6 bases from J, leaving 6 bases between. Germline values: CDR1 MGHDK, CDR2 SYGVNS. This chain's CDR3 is CASSDPGQPQHF. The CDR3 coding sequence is TGTGCCAGCAGTGACCCGGGTCAGCCCCAGCATTTT.

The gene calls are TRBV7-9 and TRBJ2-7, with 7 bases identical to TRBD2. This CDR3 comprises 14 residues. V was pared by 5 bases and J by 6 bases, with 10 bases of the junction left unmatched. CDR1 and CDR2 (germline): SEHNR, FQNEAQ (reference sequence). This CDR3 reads CASSPRAGGSEQYF. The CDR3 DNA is TGTGCCAGCAGCCCCAGAGCAGGCGGGAGCGAGCAGTACTTC.

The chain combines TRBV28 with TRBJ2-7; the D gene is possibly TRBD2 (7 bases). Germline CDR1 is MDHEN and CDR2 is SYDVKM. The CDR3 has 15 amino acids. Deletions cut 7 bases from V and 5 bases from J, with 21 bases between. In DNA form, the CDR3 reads TGTGCCAGCACGAACCGGGGGGCTAGCGGACACGAGCAGTACTTC. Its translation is CASTNRGASGHEQYF.

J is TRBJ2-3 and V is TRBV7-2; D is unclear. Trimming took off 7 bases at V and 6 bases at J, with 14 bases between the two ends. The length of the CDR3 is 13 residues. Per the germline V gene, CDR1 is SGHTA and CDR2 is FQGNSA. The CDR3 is CASIGRARDTQYF. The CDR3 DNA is TGTGCCAGCATCGGTCGCGCCAGGGATACGCAGTATTTT.

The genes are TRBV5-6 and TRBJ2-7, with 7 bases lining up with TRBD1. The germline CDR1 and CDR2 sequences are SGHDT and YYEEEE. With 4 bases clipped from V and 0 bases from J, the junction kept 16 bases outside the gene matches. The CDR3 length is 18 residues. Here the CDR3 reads CASSARQGSSGFSYEQYF. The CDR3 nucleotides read TGTGCCAGCAGCGCGAGACAGGGCTCGAGCGGTTTCTCCTACGAGCAGTACTTC.